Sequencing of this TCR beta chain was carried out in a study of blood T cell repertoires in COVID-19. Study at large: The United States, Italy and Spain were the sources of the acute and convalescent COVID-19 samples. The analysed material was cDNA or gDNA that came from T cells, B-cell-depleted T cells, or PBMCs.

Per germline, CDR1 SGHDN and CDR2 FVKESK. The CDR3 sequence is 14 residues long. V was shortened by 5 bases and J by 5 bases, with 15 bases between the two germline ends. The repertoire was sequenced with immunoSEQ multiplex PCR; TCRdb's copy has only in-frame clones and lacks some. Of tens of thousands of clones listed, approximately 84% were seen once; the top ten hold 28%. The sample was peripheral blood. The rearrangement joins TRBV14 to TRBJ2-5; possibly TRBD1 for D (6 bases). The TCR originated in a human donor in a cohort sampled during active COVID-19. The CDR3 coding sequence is TGTGCCAGCAGCGTAAACAGGGTCGGGGAGACCCAGTACTTC. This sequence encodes CASSVNRVGETQYF.